This T cell receptor beta chain was documented in a study of identical twins. J lost 4 bases, V lost 3 bases, and 16 bases had no gene match. This CDR3 contains 19 residues. Germline values: CDR1 SGHAT, CDR2 FQDESV (reference sequence). Note on this clonotype: Its antigen remains unidentified.

Regarding the study as a whole: Sequences that were out-of-frame, alpha and twin-shared displayed an excess of low generation probability. Models came in too low on out-of-frame TCR alpha sharing in monozygotic twins. Insertions were reduced in abundant cord blood beta clonotypes but not in memory repertoires.

TCRdb recomputed calls from the 5' RACE reads with MiXCR, one row per CDR3 protein. The table records some 500,000 distinct CDR3 sequences, more than 9% of them present only once. These same records also appear under a second study, on yellow fever vaccine responses in identical twins. That study adds: Twins reportedly had a vaccine T cell response that seemed partly convergent, partly personalized.

V usage is TRBV11-1 and J usage is TRBJ2-1; 9 bases agree with TRBD2. The TCR sequence derives from a woman aged 18-29 years in good health. Sequencing used PBMCs. The CDR3 protein is CASSFTRYFGTSHYNEQFF. The CDR3 coding sequence is TGTGCCAGCAGCTTCACCAGATACTTCGGGACTAGCCATTACAATGAGCAGTTCTTC. The entire variable domain, with the rest obtained from reference TRBV11-1 and TRBJ2-1, is as follows: EAEVAQSPRYKITEKSQAVAFWCDPISGHATLYWYRQILGQGPELLVQFQDESVVDDSQLPKDRFSAERLKGVDSTLKIQPAELGDSAMYLCASSFTRYFGTSHYNEQFFGPGTRLTVL.